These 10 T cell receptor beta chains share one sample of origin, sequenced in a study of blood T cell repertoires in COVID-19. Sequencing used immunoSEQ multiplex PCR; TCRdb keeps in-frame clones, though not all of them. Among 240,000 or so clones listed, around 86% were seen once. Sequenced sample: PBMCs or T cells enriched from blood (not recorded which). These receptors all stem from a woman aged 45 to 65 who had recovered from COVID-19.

The DNA of the CDR3 is TGTGCCAGCAGCTTGGGACAGGGAACTGAAGCTTTCTTT. It yields the protein CASSLGQGTEAFF. The chain uses TRBV7-3 and TRBJ1-1; 9 bases align to TRBD1. The V gene end was trimmed by 3 bases and the J gene end by 5 bases; junction bases not matched to a gene: 1. The CDR3 has 13 amino acids. The germline V gene has CDR1 SGHTA and CDR2 FQGTGA.

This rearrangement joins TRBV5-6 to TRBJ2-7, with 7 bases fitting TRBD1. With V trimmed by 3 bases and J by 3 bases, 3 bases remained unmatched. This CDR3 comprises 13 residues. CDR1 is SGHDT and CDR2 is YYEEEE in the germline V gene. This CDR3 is CASSWDSNYEQYF. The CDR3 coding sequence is TGTGCCAGCAGCTGGGACAGCAACTACGAGCAGTACTTC.

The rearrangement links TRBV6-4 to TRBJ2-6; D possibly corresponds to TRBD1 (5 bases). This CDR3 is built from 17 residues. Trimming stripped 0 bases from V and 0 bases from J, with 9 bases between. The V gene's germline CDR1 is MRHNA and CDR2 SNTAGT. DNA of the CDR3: TGTGCCAGCAGTGACTCCGACAGTGGCTCTGGGGCCAACGTCCTGACTTTC. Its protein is CASSDSDSGSGANVLTF.

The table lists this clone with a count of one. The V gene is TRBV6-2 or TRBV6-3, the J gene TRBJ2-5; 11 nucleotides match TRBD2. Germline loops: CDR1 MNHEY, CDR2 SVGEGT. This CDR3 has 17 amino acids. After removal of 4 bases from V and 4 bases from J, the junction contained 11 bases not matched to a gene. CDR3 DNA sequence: TGTGCCAGCAGTTCCATAGCGGGGGGGTGGGCCCGAGAGACCCAGTACTTC. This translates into CASSSIAGGWARETQYF.

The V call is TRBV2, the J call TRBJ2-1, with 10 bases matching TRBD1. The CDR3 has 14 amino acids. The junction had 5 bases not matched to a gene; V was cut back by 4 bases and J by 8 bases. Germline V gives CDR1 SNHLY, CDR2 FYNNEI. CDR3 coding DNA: TGTGCCAGCAGTGTGCAGGACAGGGGGTATGAGCAGTTCTTC. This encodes CASSVQDRGYEQFF.

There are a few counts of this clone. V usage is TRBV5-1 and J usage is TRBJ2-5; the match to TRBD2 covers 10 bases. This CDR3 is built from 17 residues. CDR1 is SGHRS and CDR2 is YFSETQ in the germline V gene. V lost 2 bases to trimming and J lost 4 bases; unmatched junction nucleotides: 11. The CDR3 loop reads CASSLGSGRRAGETQYF. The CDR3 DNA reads TGCGCCAGCAGCTTAGGTAGCGGGAGGCGAGCGGGAGAGACCCAGTACTTC.

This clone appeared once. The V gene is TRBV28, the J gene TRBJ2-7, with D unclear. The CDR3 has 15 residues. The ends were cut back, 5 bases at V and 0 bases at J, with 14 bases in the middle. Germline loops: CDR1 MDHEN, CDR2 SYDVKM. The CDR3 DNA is TGTGCCAGCAGTCGCACCCGTCGAGGCTCCTACGAGCAGTACTTC. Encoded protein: CASSRTRRGSYEQYF.

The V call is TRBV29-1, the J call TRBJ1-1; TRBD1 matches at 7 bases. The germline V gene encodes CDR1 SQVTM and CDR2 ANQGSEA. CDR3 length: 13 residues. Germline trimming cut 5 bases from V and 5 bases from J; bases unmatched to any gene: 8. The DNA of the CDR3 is TGCAGCGTTAGACAGGGTCGGGGAACTGAAGCTTTCTTT. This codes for CSVRQGRGTEAFF.

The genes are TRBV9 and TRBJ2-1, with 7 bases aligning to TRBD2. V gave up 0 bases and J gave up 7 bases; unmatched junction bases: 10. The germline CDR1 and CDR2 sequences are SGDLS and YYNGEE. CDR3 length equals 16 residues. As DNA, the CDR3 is TGTGCCAGCAGCGTAGTTGGGACTACCGTCGGGAATGAGCAGTTCTTC. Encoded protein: CASSVVGTTVGNEQFF. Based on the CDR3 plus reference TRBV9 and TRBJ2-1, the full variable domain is DSGVTQTPKHLITATGQRVTLRCSPRSGDLSVYWYQQSLDQGLQFLIQYYNGEERAKGNILERFSAQQFPDLHSELNLSSLELGDSALYFCASSVVGTTVGNEQFFGPGTRLTVL.

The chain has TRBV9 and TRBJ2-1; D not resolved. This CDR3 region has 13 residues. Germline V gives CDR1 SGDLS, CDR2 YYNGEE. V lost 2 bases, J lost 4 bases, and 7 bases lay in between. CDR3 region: CASSVATYNEQFF. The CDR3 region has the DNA TGTGCCAGCAGCGTTGCAACTTACAATGAGCAGTTCTTC.